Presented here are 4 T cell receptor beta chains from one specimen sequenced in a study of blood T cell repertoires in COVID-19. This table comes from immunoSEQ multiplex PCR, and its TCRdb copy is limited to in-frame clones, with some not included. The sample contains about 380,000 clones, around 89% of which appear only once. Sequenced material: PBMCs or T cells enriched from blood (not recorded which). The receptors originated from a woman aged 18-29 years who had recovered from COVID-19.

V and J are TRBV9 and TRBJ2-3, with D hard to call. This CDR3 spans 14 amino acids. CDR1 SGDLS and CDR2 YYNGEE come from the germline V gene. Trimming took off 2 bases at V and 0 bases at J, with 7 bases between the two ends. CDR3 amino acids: CASSVLPSTDTQYF. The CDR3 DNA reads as TGTGCCAGCAGCGTTCTACCCAGCACAGATACGCAGTATTTT.

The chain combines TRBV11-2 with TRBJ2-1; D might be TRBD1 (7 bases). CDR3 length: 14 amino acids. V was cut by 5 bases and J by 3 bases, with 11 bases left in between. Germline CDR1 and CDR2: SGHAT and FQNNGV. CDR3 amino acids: CASSPRGVYNEQFF. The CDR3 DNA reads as TGTGCCAGCAGCCCCAGGGGGGTCTACAATGAGCAGTTCTTC.

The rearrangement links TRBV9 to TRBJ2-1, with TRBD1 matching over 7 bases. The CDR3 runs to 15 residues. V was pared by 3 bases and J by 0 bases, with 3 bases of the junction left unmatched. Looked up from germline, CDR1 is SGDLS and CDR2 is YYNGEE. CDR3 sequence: CASSDRGSSYNEQFF. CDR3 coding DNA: TGTGCCAGCAGCGACAGGGGAAGCTCCTACAATGAGCAGTTCTTC.

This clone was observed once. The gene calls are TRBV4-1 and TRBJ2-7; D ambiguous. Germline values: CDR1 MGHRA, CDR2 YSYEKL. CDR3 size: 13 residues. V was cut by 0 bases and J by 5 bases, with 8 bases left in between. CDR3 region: CASSQDPVDEQYF. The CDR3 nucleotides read TGCGCCAGCAGCCAAGATCCGGTGGACGAGCAGTACTTC.